These 10 T cell receptor beta chains were all obtained from the same sample, sequenced in a study of T cell responses to AZD1222 COVID-19 vaccine. Measured with immunoSEQ multiplex PCR; TCRdb has only the in-frame clones, and not every one. Among under 200,000 clones listed, over 75% were seen once. Sequencing used peripheral blood, obtained on day 0 of AZD1222 vaccination. These receptors originate from an adult in good health.

The V and J genes are TRBV7-2 and TRBJ2-1, with TRBD2 matching 14 bases. J lost 8 bases, V lost 6 bases, and 6 bases had no gene match. This CDR3 comprises 15 residues. Per the germline V gene, CDR1 is SGHTA and CDR2 is FQGNSA. CDR3 DNA sequence: TGTGCCAGCAGTCGACTAGCGGGGGGGCCCGATGAGCAGTTCTTC. Residues: CASSRLAGGPDEQFF.

The CDR3 DNA sequence: TGCGCCAGCAGTCGGGTAGGGGAGGGCGAAACTAATGAAAAACTGTTTTTT. Translation: CASSRVGEGETNEKLFF. The chain combines TRBV23-1 with TRBJ1-4, with D possibly matching TRBD1 (5 bases). TRBV23-1 belongs to the ORF category, with a function that is uncertain. The V end lost 4 bases, the J end lost 1 base, and 16 bases lay between the germline ends. This CDR3 has 17 amino acids.

This chain joins TRBV28 and TRBJ2-7; no firm D call. Trimming stripped 7 bases from V and 2 bases from J, with 12 bases between. Germline V gene lookup returns CDR1 MDHEN and CDR2 SYDVKM. CDR3 size: 13 residues. As DNA, the CDR3 is TGTGCCAGCAATGACGACGGAGCCTACGAGCAGTACTTC. Protein product: CASNDDGAYEQYF.

This clone was recorded only once. The genes are TRBV4-2 and TRBJ2-5, with 8 bases matching TRBD2. V lost 0 bases, J lost 5 bases, and 8 bases stayed unmatched. The CDR3 length is 16 residues. Germline CDR1 is LGHNA and CDR2 is YNFKEQ. The CDR3 DNA reads TGTGCCAGCAGCCAAGAATACGGGGGGGCTGCTGAGACCCAGTACTTC. As protein: CASSQEYGGAAETQYF.

The count of this clone is one. The junction departs from germline at one end; a sequencing error may be responsible. The chain uses TRBV7-7 and TRBJ2-1, with TRBD2 matching over 10 bases. In germline, CDR1 is SSHAT, CDR2 FNYEAQ (reference sequence). CDR3 size: 15 residues. The CDR3 here is CASSLETSGVGEQFF. CDR3 nucleotide sequence: TGTGCTAGCAGCTTGGAAACTAGCGGGGTTGGGGAGCAGTTCTTC.

The CDR3 coding sequence is TGCGCCAGCAGCCAAGAATCTGAGGTGGGACACTTCCAGGCTGGGGAGTTCTTC. Protein: CASSQESEVGHFQAGEFF. J is TRBJ2-1 and V is TRBV4-1, with D tentatively TRBD1 (6 bases). This CDR3 spans 18 amino acids. In germline, CDR1 is MGHRA, CDR2 YSYEKL. V lost 0 bases and J 14 bases, leaving 29 bases between the germline ends.

The CDR3, as DNA: TGTGCCAGCCCCCCAGCGGGGGGAATCAATGAGCAGTTCTTC. Its translation is CASPPAGGINEQFF. The chain employs TRBV28 and TRBJ2-1, with TRBD2 matching 9 bases. V gave up 8 bases and J gave up 6 bases; unmatched junction bases: 8. Per the germline V gene, CDR1 is MDHEN and CDR2 is SYDVKM. There are 14 residues in the CDR3.

The chain links TRBV5-1 to TRBJ2-7, with D perhaps TRBD1 or TRBD2 (5 bases each). The CDR3 runs 13 residues. The germline V gene has CDR1 SGHRS and CDR2 YFSETQ. The germline V and J ends were trimmed by 9 bases and 3 bases, with 16 bases remaining between them. The CDR3 spells CATPRDGGYEQYF. The CDR3 region has the DNA TGCGCCACACCAAGGGACGGCGGCTACGAGCAGTACTTC.

This sequence joins TRBV6-5 and TRBJ1-1, with D uncertain. This CDR3 region has 13 residues. The germline gives CDR1 MNHEY, CDR2 SVGAGI. V lost 7 bases, J lost 3 bases, and 12 bases lay in between. CDR3 loop: CASMDGSDTEAFF. DNA of the CDR3: TGTGCCAGCATGGACGGGTCGGACACTGAAGCTTTCTTT.

V gene TRBV5-1 combines with J gene TRBJ2-5; TRBD2 matches 10 bases. The CDR3 spans 15 residues. The germline V gene has CDR1 SGHRS and CDR2 YFSETQ. The junction had 5 bases not matched to a gene; V was cut back by 4 bases and J by 2 bases. The CDR3 here is CASSISGGPQETQYF. DNA for the CDR3: TGCGCCAGCAGCATTAGCGGGGGGCCTCAAGAGACCCAGTACTTC.